The rows below give T cell receptor beta chains drawn from one sample of a study of blood T cell repertoires in COVID-19. Sequenced by immunoSEQ multiplex PCR; TCRdb stores in-frame clones only, minus some. The data show tens of thousands of clones, with around 67% seen just once and 2.5% to 3% held by the top ten. Source material: peripheral blood. The receptors stem from a human donor with acute or convalescent COVID-19. The donor label of this sample is uncertain. The CDR3 runs from the conserved cysteine through the conserved F or W. A D gene is named only where the DNA matches it firmly. Where a row states a size, it is once, few, many or the class of an expanded clone; other rows omit it.

TRBD1	14	TRBV14	.	TRBJ2-2	CASSSQGAVGELFF	TGTGCCAGCAGCTCACAGGGGGCCGTCGGGGAGCTGTTTTTT
TRBD2	15	TRBV15	.	TRBJ2-1	CATSRGLAGGNEQFF	TGTGCCACCAGCAGGGGACTAGCGGGGGGGAATGAGCAGTTCTTC
.	12	TRBV19	.	TRBJ1-2	CASSITGRGYTF	TGTGCCAGTAGTATAACAGGAAGAGGCTACACCTTC
.	13	TRBV7-8	.	TRBJ1-1	CASSLGAGTEAFF	TGTGCCAGCAGCCTAGGGGCGGGCACTGAAGCTTTCTTT
.	14	TRBV28	.	TRBJ2-7	CASSLAGSSYEQYF	TGTGCCAGCAGTTTAGCGGGAAGCTCCTACGAGCAGTACTTC
TRBD1	14	TRBV5-1	.	TRBJ1-1	CASSLGTGRIEAFF	TGCGCCAGCAGCTTGGGGACAGGTCGTATTGAAGCTTTCTTT
TRBD1	14	TRBV7-2	few	TRBJ2-3	CASSFGQGPDTQYF	TGTGCCAGCAGCTTCGGACAGGGTCCAGATACGCAGTATTTT
.	11	TRBV20-1	.	TRBJ1-1	CSAFRGTEAFF	TGCAGTGCTTTTAGGGGGACTGAAGCTTTCTTT
.	16	TRBV6-6	.	TRBJ2-4	CASSYPRGSDKNIQYF	TGTGCCAGCAGTTACCCCCGCGGGTCTGACAAAAACATTCAGTACTTC
TRBD2	12	TRBV28	.	TRBJ2-3	CATAGGIDTQYF	TGTGCCACAGCGGGGGGGATAGATACGCAGTATTTT
TRBD2	11	TRBV28	.	TRBJ2-7	CASSSGLPEYF	TGTGCCAGCAGTTCGGGACTACCAGAGTACTTC
TRBD1	14	TRBV7-9	.	TRBJ2-3	CASSSAGTADTQYF	TGTGCCAGCAGCTCGGCCGGGACAGCAGATACGCAGTATTTT
TRBD1	14	TRBV5-1	.	TRBJ1-4	CASSIPTGDEKLFF	TGCGCCAGCAGCATCCCGACAGGGGACGAAAAACTGTTTTTT
.	12	TRBV7-2	.	TRBJ2-3	CASSLSLDTQYF	TGTGCCAGCAGCTTAAGCTTAGATACGCAGTATTTT
TRBD1	13	TRBV6-5	.	TRBJ1-6	CASRGQRDSPLHF	TGTGCCAGCAGGGGACAGCGGGATTCACCCCTCCACTTT
TRBD1	14	TRBV24-1	.	TRBJ2-1	CATSETGTYNEQFF	TGTGCCACCAGTGAGACAGGGACCTACAATGAGCAGTTCTTC
.	16	TRBV5-6	.	TRBJ2-7	CASSLGTSFSSYEQYF	TGTGCCAGCAGCTTGGGGACTTCATTCTCATCGTACGAGCAGTACTTC
.	16	TRBV13	.	TRBJ1-5	CASSLGGGRSNQPQHF	TGTGCCAGCAGCTTAGGGGGAGGCCGGAGCAATCAGCCCCAGCATTTT